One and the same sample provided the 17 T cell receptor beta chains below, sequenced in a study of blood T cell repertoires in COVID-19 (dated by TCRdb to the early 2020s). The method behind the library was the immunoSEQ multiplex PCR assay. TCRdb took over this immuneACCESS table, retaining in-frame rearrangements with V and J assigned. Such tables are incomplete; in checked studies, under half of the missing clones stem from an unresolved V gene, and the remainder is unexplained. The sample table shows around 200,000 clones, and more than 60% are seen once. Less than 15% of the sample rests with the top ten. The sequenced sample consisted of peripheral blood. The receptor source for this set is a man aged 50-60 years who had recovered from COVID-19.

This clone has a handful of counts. The CDR3: CASSDDGSGGSYEQYF. The CDR3 nucleotides are TGTGCCAGCAGCGATGATGGTAGCGGGGGCTCCTACGAGCAGTACTTC. The genes are TRBV11-2 and TRBJ2-7, with 9 bases fitting TRBD2. J was trimmed by 0 bases and V by 5 bases; bases with no gene match: 8. The CDR3 consists of 16 residues. CDR1 is SGHAT and CDR2 is FQNNGV in the germline V gene. Based on the CDR3 plus reference TRBV11-2 and TRBJ2-7, the full variable domain is EAGVAQSPRYKIIEKRQSVAFWCNPISGHATLYWYQQILGQGPKLLIQFQNNGVVDDSQLPKDRFSAERLKGVDSTLKIQPAKLEDSAVYLCASSDDGSGGSYEQYFGPGTRLTVT.

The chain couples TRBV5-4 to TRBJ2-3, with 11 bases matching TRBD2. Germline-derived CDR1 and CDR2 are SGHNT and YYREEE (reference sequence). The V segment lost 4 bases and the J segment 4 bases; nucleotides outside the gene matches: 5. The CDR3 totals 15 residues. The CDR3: CASSVSGLAADTQYF. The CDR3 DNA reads TGTGCCAGCAGCGTGTCGGGACTAGCGGCAGATACGCAGTATTTT.

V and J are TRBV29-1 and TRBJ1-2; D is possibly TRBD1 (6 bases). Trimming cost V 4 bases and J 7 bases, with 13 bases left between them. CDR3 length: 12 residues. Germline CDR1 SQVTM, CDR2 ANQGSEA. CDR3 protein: CSVGDTYSGYTF. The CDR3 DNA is TGCAGCGTTGGGGACACGTACTCTGGCTACACCTTC.

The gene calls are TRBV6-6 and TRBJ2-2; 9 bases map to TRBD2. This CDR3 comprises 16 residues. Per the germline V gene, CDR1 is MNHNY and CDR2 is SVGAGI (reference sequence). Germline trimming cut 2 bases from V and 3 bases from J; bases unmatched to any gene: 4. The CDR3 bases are TGTGCCAGCAGTTACGGCGGGAGGGCCGACACCGGGGAGCTGTTTTTT. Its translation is CASSYGGRADTGELFF.

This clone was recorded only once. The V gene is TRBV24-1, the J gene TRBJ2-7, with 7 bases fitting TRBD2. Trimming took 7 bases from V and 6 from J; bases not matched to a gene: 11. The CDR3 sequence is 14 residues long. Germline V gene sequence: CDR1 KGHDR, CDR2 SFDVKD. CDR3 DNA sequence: TGTGCCACCAGCGAAGCGGGAATTGAAAGCGAGCAGTACTTC. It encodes CATSEAGIESEQYF.

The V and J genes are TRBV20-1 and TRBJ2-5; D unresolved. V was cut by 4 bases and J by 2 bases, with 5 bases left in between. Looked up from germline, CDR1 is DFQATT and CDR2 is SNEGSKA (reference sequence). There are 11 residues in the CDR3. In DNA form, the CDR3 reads TGCAGTGCTACATCACAAGAGACCCAGTACTTC. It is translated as CSATSQETQYF.

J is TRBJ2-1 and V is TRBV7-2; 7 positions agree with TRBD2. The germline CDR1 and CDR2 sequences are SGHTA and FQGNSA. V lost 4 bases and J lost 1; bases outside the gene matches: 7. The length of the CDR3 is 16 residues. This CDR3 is CASSSHGGGSYNEQFF. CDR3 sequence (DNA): TGTGCCAGCAGCTCACACGGCGGGGGATCCTACAATGAGCAGTTCTTC.

CDR3 amino acids: CASSPLDQSTGSEQYF. The CDR3 DNA is TGTGCCAGCTCACCCTTAGACCAGTCCACGGGGTCCGAGCAGTACTTC. J is TRBJ2-7 and V is TRBV18, with a weak D call TRBD2 (5 bases). With 3 bases removed from V and 6 bases from J, the gap between germline ends came to 21 bases. In germline, CDR1 is KGHSH, CDR2 LQKENI. CDR3 length equals 16 residues. The full variable domain, completed using reference TRBV18 and TRBJ2-7, is NAGVMQNPRHLVRRRGQEARLRCSPMKGHSHVYWYRQLPEEGLKFMVYLQKENIIDESGMPKERFSAEFPKEGPSILRIQQVVRGDSAAYFCASSPLDQSTGSEQYFGPGTRLTVT.

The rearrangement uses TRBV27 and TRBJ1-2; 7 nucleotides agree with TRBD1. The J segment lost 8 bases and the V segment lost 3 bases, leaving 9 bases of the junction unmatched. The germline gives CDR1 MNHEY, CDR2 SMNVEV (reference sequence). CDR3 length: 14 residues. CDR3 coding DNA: TGTGCCAGCAGTTTGGGCAACAGGGGTAGGGGCTACACCTTC. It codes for CASSLGNRGRGYTF.

DNA for the CDR3: TGTGCCAGCAGCTTAGTGGGAGGGCTACAAAAGGGCGAGCAGTACTTC. Its protein product is CASSLVGGLQKGEQYF. This sequence joins TRBV5-6 and TRBJ2-7; 7 bases agree with TRBD2. The CDR3 totals 16 residues. CDR1 and CDR2 (germline): SGHDT, YYEEEE. The trim removed 2 bases at V and 6 bases at J, leaving 14 bases unmatched. The full variable domain, with the rest looked up from reference TRBV5-6 and TRBJ2-7, is DAGVTQSPTHLIKTRGQQVTLRCSPKSGHDTVSWYQQALGQGPQFIFQYYEEEERQRGNFPDRFSGHQFPNYSSELNVNALLLGDSALYLCASSLVGGLQKGEQYFGPGTRLTVT.

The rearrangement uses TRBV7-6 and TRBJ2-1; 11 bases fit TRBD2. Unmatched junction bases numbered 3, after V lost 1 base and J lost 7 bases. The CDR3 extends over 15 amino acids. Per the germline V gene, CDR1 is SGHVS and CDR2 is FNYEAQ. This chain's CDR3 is CASSLGLAGGNEQFF. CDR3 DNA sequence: TGTGCCAGCAGCTTAGGGCTAGCGGGAGGTAATGAGCAGTTCTTC. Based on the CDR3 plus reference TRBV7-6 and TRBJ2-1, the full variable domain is GAGVSQSPRYKVTKRGQDVALRCDPISGHVSLYWYRQALGQGPEFLTYFNYEAQQDKSGLPNDRFSAERPEGSISTLTIQRTEQRDSAMYRCASSLGLAGGNEQFFGPGTRLTVL.

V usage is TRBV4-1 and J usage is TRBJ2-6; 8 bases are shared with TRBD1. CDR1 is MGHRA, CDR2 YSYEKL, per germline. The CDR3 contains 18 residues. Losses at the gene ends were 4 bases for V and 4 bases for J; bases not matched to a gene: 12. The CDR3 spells CASSRPGQGARGANVLTF. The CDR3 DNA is TGCGCCAGCAGCCGCCCCGGACAGGGAGCGCGGGGGGCCAACGTCCTGACTTTC.

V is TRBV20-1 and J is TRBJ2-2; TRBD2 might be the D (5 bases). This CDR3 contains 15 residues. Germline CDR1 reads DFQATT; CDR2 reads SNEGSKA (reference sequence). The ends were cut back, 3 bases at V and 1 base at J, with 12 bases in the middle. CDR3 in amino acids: CSASLAQLNTGELFF. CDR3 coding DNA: TGCAGTGCTAGTCTAGCCCAACTGAACACCGGGGAGCTGTTTTTT.

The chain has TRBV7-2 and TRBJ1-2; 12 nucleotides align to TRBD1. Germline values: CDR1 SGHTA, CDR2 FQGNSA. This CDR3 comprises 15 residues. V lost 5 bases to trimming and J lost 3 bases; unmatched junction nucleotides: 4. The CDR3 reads CASSLGQGAYYGYTF. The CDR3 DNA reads TGTGCCAGCAGCCTGGGACAGGGGGCTTACTATGGCTACACCTTC.

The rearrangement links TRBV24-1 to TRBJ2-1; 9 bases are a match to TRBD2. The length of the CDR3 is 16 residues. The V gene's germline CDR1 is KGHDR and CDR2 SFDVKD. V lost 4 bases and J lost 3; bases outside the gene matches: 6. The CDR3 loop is CATSDSWTSDYNEQFF. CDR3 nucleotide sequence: TGTGCCACCAGTGACTCCTGGACTAGCGACTACAATGAGCAGTTCTTC.

In DNA, the CDR3 is TGTGCCACTAACATGTCCCCTACAGGGAGCACTGAAGCTTTCTTT. Protein: CATNMSPTGSTEAFF. V usage is TRBV6-5 and J usage is TRBJ1-1; a possible D gene is TRBD1 (6 bases). Trimming pared 10 bases from V and 4 bases from J, leaving 22 bases between. This CDR3 has 15 amino acids. CDR1 MNHEY and CDR2 SVGAGI come from the germline V gene.

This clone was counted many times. In nucleotides, the CDR3 is TGTGCCAGCAGCAGAGATAGCGGTTGGGACAATGAGCAGTTCTTC. This encodes CASSRDSGWDNEQFF. The V gene is TRBV5-4, the J gene TRBJ2-1, with a weak D call TRBD2 (6 bases). Trimming shortened V by 4 bases and J by 5 bases, and 16 bases separated the two germline ends. The CDR3 loop spans 15 amino acids. Looked up from germline, CDR1 is SGHNT and CDR2 is YYREEE (reference sequence).